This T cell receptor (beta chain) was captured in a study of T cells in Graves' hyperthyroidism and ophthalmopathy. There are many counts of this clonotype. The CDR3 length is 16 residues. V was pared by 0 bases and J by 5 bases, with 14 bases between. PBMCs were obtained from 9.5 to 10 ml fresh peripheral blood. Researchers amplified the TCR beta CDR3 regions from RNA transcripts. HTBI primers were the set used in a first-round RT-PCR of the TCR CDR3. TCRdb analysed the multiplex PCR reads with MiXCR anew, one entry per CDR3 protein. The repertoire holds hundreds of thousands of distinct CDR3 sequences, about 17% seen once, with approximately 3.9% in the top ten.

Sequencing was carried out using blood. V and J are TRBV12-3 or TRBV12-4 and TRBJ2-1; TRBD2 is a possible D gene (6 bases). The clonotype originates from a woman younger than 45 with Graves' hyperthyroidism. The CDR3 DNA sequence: TGTGCCAGCAGTTTAGCACCGGGGGTGCCCGACAATGAGCAGTTCTTC. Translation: CASSLAPGVPDNEQFF.